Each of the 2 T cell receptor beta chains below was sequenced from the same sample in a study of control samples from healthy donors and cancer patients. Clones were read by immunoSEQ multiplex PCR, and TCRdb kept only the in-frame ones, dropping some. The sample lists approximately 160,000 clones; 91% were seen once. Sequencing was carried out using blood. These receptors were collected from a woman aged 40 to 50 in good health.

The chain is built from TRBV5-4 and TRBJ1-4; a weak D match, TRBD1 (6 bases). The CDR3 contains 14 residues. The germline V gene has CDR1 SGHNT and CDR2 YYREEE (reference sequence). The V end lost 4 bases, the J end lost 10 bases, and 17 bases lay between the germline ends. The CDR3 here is CASSGPGVDGKLFF. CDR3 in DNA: TGTGCCAGCAGCGGGCCAGGGGTTGATGGAAAACTGTTTTTT.

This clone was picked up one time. For the CDR3, the DNA is TGTGCCAGCAGCTTGGTACAGGGGAACTATGGCTACACCTTC. Translating it yields CASSLVQGNYGYTF. This sequence joins TRBV5-4 and TRBJ1-2; 7 positions agree with TRBD1. With V trimmed by 0 bases and J by 2 bases, 1 base remained unmatched. The CDR3 totals 14 residues. Germline V gives CDR1 SGHNT, CDR2 YYREEE (reference sequence).